This TCR beta chain was recorded in a study of blood T cell repertoires in COVID-19. Study at large: Sites in the United States, Italy and Spain provided acute and convalescent COVID-19 samples. The cDNA or gDNA used as material had been derived from T cells, B-cell-depleted T cells, or PBMCs.

The V and J ends lost 6 bases and 1 base respectively, with 8 bases between them. The CDR3 loop spans 13 amino acids. Germline V gene lookup returns CDR1 KGHSH and CDR2 LQKENI. In the original workflow: Amplification from reference gene primers served as the basis for estimated nucleated cell counts. Sequencing used immunoSEQ multiplex PCR; TCRdb keeps in-frame clones, though not all of them. The D gene and trimming were derived from the DNA, and the V and J assignments and clone size from that table. Among approximately 150,000 clones listed, 75% to 90% were seen once. This TCR came from an older woman with active or convalescent COVID-19. The rearrangement joins TRBV18 to TRBJ2-3, with D tentatively TRBD2 (6 bases). Source material: peripheral blood. CDR3 DNA: TGTGCCAGCTCGTCGGGGGGCACAGATACGCAGTATTTT. Its translation is CASSSGGTDTQYF.